This T cell receptor beta chain was recovered during a study of blood T cell repertoires in COVID-19. Study summary: Spain, Italy and the United States supplied samples that represented acute and convalescent COVID-19.

The ends were cut back, 7 bases at V and 0 bases at J, with 18 bases in the middle. Germline CDR1 reads KGHDR; CDR2 reads SFDVKD. The CDR3 sequence is 17 residues long. Original processing methods: It was from reference gene primer amplification that nucleated cell counts were estimated. This table comes from immunoSEQ multiplex PCR, and its TCRdb copy is limited to in-frame clones, with some not included. That table furnishes V, J and clone size, whereas the DNA furnished D and trimming. The table lists about 280,000 clones, approximately 85% of them singletons. Sequencing was performed on peripheral blood. The receptor was isolated from a man between 18 and 29 years old with active or convalescent COVID-19. This chain uses TRBV24-1 with TRBJ1-5; D might be TRBD1 (6 bases). CDR3 region: CATRPPGGQYSNQPQHF. The CDR3 DNA is TGTGCCACCAGGCCCCCGGGGGGGCAATATAGCAATCAGCCCCAGCATTTT.